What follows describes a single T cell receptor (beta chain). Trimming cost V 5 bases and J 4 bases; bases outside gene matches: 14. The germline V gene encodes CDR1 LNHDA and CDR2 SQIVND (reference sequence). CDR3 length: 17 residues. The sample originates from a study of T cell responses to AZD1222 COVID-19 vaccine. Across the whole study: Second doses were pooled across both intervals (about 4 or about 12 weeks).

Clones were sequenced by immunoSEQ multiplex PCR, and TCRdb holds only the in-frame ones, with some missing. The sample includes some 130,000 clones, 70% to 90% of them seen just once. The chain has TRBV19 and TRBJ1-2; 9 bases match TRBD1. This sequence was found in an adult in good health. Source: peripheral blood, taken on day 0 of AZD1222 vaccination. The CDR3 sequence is CASSPFPGQGTLYGYTF. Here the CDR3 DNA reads TGTGCCAGTAGTCCATTTCCGGGACAGGGTACTCTCTATGGCTACACCTTC.